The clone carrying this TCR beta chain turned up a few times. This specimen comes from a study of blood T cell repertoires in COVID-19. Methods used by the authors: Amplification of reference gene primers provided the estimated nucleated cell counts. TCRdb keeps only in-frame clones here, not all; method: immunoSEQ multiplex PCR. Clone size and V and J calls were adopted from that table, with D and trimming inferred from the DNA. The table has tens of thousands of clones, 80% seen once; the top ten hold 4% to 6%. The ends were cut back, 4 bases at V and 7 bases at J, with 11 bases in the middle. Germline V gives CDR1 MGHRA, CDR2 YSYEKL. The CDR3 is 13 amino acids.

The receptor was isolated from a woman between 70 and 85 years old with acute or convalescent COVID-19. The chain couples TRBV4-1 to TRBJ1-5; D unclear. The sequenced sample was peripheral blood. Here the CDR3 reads CASSLRSGQPQHF. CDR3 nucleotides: TGCGCCAGCAGCCTCAGATCCGGGCAGCCCCAGCATTTT.